The clone carrying this T cell receptor beta chain was detected many times. The target antigen is unknown. RNA transcripts yielded amplified TCR beta CDR3 regions. HTBI primers were employed in a first-round RT-PCR of the TCR CDR3. Each CDR3 protein is one row after TCRdb ran MiXCR on the multiplex PCR reads. Of about 720,000 distinct CDR3 sequences in the sample, 18% were seen once. Uncontrolled infection, other autoimmune disease, pregnancy or lactation excluded patients. Diagnosing involved the use of clinical symptoms, serum thyroxine and TRAb, thyroid ultrasound and orbital computed tomography. V lost 2 bases and J lost 9, with 14 bases in between. Germline loops: CDR1 SGHVS, CDR2 FQNEAQ. The CDR3 is made up of 14 amino acids. The data belong to a study of T cells in Graves' hyperthyroidism and ophthalmopathy. Study-level results: Prediction of ophthalmopathy progression came a median around 6 months pre-onset.

Input material: blood. The gene calls are TRBV7-8 and TRBJ2-1; D not certain. This receptor was obtained from a woman between 45 and 60 years old with Graves' hyperthyroidism that later progressed to Graves' ophthalmopathy. The CDR3 is CASSLSLSAVEQFF. In nucleotides, the CDR3 is TGTGCCAGCAGCTTAAGTTTATCGGCCGTTGAGCAGTTCTTC.